Presented here are 17 T cell receptor beta chains from one specimen sequenced in a study of blood T cells in healthy people across ages. A second PCR of about 7 to 12 cycles used a sample-barcoded 5' primer and a J-beta primer mix. From the 5' RACE reads, TCRdb called clonotypes with MiXCR, one entry per CDR3 protein. The sample has 450,000 to 600,000 distinct CDR3 sequences; about 25% are singletons. The same sample was also studied in work on T cells of mothers and their children.

Sample: blood. The receptors were gathered from a boy aged 2 to 9 in good health.

This clonotype was detected only once. The chain uses TRBV5-1 and TRBJ1-1; D call uncertain. The V end was cut by 4 bases, the J end by 7 bases, with 11 bases between. The CDR3 length is 12 residues. Germline CDR1 and CDR2: SGHRS and YFSETQ. Here the CDR3 reads CASSQDSGEAFF. The CDR3 DNA reads TGCGCCAGCAGCCAGGACTCGGGTGAAGCTTTCTTT.

The rearrangement uses TRBV7-2 and TRBJ2-7; no clear D. Germline V CDR1 and CDR2: SGHTA, FQGNSA. Trimming stripped 6 bases from V and 3 bases from J, with 6 bases between. CDR3 size: 11 residues. The CDR3 DNA reads TGTGCCAGCAGATCCAACTACGAGCAGTACTTC. It encodes CASRSNYEQYF.

The sample holds a few counts of this clonotype. This rearrangement joins TRBV20-1 to TRBJ2-3; possible D gene TRBD2, 7 bases. V dropped 1 base and J dropped 3 bases, with 14 bases sitting between them. This CDR3 is built from 15 residues. Germline CDR1 DFQATT, CDR2 SNEGSKA (reference sequence). CDR3 DNA sequence: TGCAGTGCTAGAGGCGGGGGCGGGGAGACAGATACGCAGTATTTT. This codes for CSARGGGGETDTQYF.

The rearrangement links TRBV6-5 to TRBJ2-5, with 8 bases identical to TRBD2. CDR3 length equals 14 residues. V gave up 7 bases and J gave up 5 bases; unmatched junction bases: 9. Germline V lookup: CDR1 MNHEY, CDR2 SVGAGI. The CDR3 region is CASNKLAEMETQYF. CDR3 in DNA: TGTGCCAGCAACAAACTAGCGGAGATGGAGACCCAGTACTTC.

This clonotype was seen a few times. The rearrangement links TRBV12-3 or TRBV12-4 to TRBJ2-7; D may be TRBD1 or TRBD2 (7 bases each). This CDR3 has 20 residues. Trimming removed 0 bases at V and 0 bases at J, with 24 bases between. In DNA, the CDR3 is TGTGCCAGCAGTTTAGCGCAGGGGGTTTTAGCGGGCCAGCGCTCCTACGAGCAGTACTTC. It translates to CASSLAQGVLAGQRSYEQYF.

This chain joins TRBV6-5 and TRBJ2-1; TRBD2 aligns across 7 bases. The trim removed 7 bases at V and 5 bases at J, leaving 5 bases unmatched. Per the germline V gene, CDR1 is MNHEY and CDR2 is SVGAGI. The CDR3 sequence is 13 residues long. CDR3 coding DNA: TGTGCCAGCAAAAAGCGGGGCCACAATGAGCAGTTCTTC. Its protein is CASKKRGHNEQFF.

Comments on this clonotype: One end of the junction is discordant with germline, which a read error may explain. This chain joins TRBV20-1 and TRBJ1-1, with D maybe TRBD1 (5 bases). The CDR3 covers 11 residues. Per germline, CDR1 DFQATT and CDR2 SNEGSKA (reference sequence). Here the CDR3 DNA reads TGCAGTGCCCCCTACACTACGACAGCTTCCTTT. It encodes CSAPYTTTASF.

This clonotype was picked up a small number of times. The genes are TRBV7-9 and TRBJ2-3; 8 bases match TRBD2. CDR3 length: 14 residues. The germline V gene encodes CDR1 SEHNR and CDR2 FQNEAQ (reference sequence). With 4 bases clipped from V and 4 bases from J, the junction kept 4 bases outside the gene matches. Written as DNA, the CDR3 is TGTGCCAGCAGCTGGGGACTAGAGGCAGATACGCAGTATTTT. Its protein product is CASSWGLEADTQYF.

This clonotype was recorded only once. This chain joins TRBV29-1 and TRBJ2-3; D gene unclear. Germline V gene lookup returns CDR1 SQVTM and CDR2 ANQGSEA. The CDR3 is 15 residues long. V was clipped by 3 bases and J by 8 bases, with 21 bases between them. The CDR3 nucleotides are TGCAGCGTTGACACTGGTCCGGGCATTTTAGTTACGCAGTATTTT. It yields the protein CSVDTGPGILVTQYF.

The rearrangement joins TRBV3-1 to TRBJ2-5; 9 bases match TRBD2. CDR3 length: 16 residues. CDR1 is LGHDT and CDR2 is YNNKEL in the germline V gene (reference sequence). V shed 6 bases, J shed 4 bases, and the junction held 12 bases outside the gene matches. The CDR3 sequence: CASSPKISGSRETQYF. The CDR3, as DNA: TGTGCCAGCAGTCCTAAGATTAGCGGGAGTAGAGAGACCCAGTACTTC.

CDR3 sequence (DNA): TGTGCCACCAGCAGAGATAGTCAGACCCAGTACTTC. Amino acid sequence: CATSRDSQTQYF. V usage is TRBV15 and J usage is TRBJ2-5, with unresolved D. The germline V and J ends were trimmed by 0 bases and 6 bases, with 5 bases remaining between them. The germline V gene has CDR1 LNHNV and CDR2 YYDKDF (reference sequence). The length of the CDR3 is 12 residues.

In this sample, this clonotype turned up a few times. The chain joins TRBV30 to TRBJ1-2, with a possible D match to TRBD1 (6 bases). Germline CDR1 GTSNPN, CDR2 SVGIG (reference sequence). This CDR3 contains 13 residues. V dropped 1 base and J dropped 8 bases, with 14 bases sitting between them. The CDR3 coding sequence is TGTGCCTGGAGTGCAATGGGACAAACCGGCTACACCTTC. Translation: CAWSAMGQTGYTF.

The CDR3 DNA follows: TGTGCCAGCAGTGTAGGGCGGGCAGATACGCAGTATTTT. Translated, it gives CASSVGRADTQYF. The J gene is TRBJ2-3, the V gene TRBV12-3 or TRBV12-4; perhaps TRBD2 as D (5 bases). V was clipped by 5 bases and J by 4 bases, with 10 bases between them. The CDR3 is 13 amino acids.

This clonotype occurred a few times. The V and J genes are TRBV3-1 and TRBJ2-5; weak D call: TRBD2 (7 bases). This CDR3 has 18 residues. Germline CDR1 and CDR2: LGHDT and YNNKEL (reference sequence). V gave up 0 bases and J gave up 4 bases, with 21 bases separating them. The CDR3 is CASSQEAGNGGRRETQYF. The CDR3 DNA sequence: TGTGCCAGCAGCCAAGAGGCCGGGAACGGGGGGCGGCGAGAGACCCAGTACTTC.

The V call is TRBV25-1, the J call TRBJ1-4; 9 bases are shared with TRBD1. CDR3 length: 14 residues. Trimming removed 9 bases from V and 5 bases from J; junction bases left unmatched: 7. The germline V gene encodes CDR1 MGHDK and CDR2 SYGVNS. CDR3 region: CASYSGTGNEKLFF. The CDR3 nucleotides read TGTGCCAGTTACTCCGGGACAGGGAATGAAAAACTGTTTTTT.

V usage is TRBV20-1 and J usage is TRBJ1-2; no reliable D call. The CDR3 contains 14 residues. Trimming pared 0 bases from V and 4 bases from J, leaving 12 bases between. The germline CDR1 and CDR2 sequences are DFQATT and SNEGSKA (reference sequence). The DNA for the CDR3 is TGCAGTGCTAGAGATCGGGTATCAAGCTATGGCTACACCTTC. Encoded protein: CSARDRVSSYGYTF.

This chain joins TRBV27 and TRBJ1-2; no firm D call. V dropped 4 bases and J dropped 4 bases, with 13 bases sitting between them. The germline V gene encodes CDR1 MNHEY and CDR2 SMNVEV (reference sequence). There are 14 residues in the CDR3. This CDR3 is CASSSSGGPYGYTF. For the CDR3, the DNA is TGTGCCAGCAGTTCGAGTGGAGGGCCCTATGGCTACACCTTC.